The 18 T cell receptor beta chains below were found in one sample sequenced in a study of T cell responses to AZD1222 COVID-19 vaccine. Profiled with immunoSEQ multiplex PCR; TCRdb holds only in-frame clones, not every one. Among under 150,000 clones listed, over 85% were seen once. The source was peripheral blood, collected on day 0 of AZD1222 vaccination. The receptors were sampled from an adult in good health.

The CDR3 DNA reads TGTGCCACCAGCAAGGGACTAGCGGGCCAAGAGACCCAGTACTTC. Amino acids: CATSKGLAGQETQYF. The chain carries TRBV15 and TRBJ2-5; 12 bases match TRBD2. Trimming removed 4 bases from V and 1 base from J; junction bases left unmatched: 1. Germline V gene lookup returns CDR1 LNHNV and CDR2 YYDKDF (reference sequence). CDR3 length: 15 residues.

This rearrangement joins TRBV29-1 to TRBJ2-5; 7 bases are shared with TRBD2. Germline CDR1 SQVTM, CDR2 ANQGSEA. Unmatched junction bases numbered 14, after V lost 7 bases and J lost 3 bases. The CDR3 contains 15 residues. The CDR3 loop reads CSASPLAGTEETQYF. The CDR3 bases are TGCAGCGCTTCACCATTAGCGGGCACCGAAGAGACCCAGTACTTC.

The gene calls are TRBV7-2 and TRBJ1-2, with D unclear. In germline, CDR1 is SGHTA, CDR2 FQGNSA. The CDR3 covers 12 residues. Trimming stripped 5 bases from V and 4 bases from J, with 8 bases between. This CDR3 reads CASSRRGYGYTF. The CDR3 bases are TGTGCCAGCAGCCGCCGCGGCTATGGCTACACCTTC.

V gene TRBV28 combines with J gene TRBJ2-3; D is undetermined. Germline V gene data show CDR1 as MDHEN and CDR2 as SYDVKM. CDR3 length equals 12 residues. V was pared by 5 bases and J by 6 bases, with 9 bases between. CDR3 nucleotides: TGTGCCAGCAGTCTCCTGAAGGATACGCAGTATTTT. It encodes CASSLLKDTQYF.

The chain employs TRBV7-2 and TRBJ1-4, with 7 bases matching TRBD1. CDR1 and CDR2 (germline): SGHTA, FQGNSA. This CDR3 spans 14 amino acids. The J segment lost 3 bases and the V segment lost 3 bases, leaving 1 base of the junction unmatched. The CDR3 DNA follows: TGTGCCAGCAGCTTGGGGACAGCTAATGAAAAACTGTTTTTT. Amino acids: CASSLGTANEKLFF.

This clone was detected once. CDR3 sequence reads: CASSLVLAGADEETQYF. The CDR3, as DNA: TGCGCCAGCAGCTTGGTTCTAGCGGGTGCGGATGAGGAGACCCAGTACTTC. The chain recombines TRBV5-1 with TRBJ2-5; 8 bases line up with TRBD2. The CDR3 has 17 residues. With 0 bases clipped from V and 5 bases from J, the junction kept 12 bases outside the gene matches. Germline CDR1 is SGHRS and CDR2 is YFSETQ.

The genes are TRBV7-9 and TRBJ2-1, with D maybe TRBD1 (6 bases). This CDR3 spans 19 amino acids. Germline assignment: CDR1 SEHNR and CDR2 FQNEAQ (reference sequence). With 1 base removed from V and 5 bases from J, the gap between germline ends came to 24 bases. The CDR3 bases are TGTGCCAGCAGCTTAGTCCCGGGACAAACTCCACATTTTGACAATGAGCAGTTCTTC. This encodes CASSLVPGQTPHFDNEQFF.

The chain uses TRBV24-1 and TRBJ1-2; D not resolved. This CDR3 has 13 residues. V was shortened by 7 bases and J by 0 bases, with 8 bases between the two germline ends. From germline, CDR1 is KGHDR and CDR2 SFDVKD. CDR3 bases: TGTGCCACCAGGGAGGGCTCTAACTATGGCTACACCTTC. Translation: CATREGSNYGYTF.

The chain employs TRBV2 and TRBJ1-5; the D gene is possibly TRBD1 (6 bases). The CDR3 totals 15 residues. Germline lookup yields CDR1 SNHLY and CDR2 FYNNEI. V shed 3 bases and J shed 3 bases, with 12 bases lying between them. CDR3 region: CASSDGTGINQPQHF. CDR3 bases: TGTGCCAGCAGTGACGGTACAGGGATCAATCAGCCCCAGCATTTT.

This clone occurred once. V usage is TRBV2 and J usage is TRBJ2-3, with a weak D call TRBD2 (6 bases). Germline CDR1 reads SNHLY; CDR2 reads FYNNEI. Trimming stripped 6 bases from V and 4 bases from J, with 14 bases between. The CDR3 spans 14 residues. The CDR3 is CASSPYRGSDTQYF. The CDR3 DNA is TGTGCCAGCAGCCCATACCGGGGGTCAGATACGCAGTATTTT.

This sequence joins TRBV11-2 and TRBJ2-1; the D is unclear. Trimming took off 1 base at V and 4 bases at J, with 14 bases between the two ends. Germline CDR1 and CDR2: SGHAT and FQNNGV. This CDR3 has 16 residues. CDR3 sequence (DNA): TGTGCCAGCAGCTTAGGGGTAGTTTCCCGGTACAATGAGCAGTTCTTC. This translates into CASSLGVVSRYNEQFF. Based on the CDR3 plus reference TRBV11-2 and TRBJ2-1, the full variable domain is EAGVAQSPRYKIIEKRQSVAFWCNPISGHATLYWYQQILGQGPKLLIQFQNNGVVDDSQLPKDRFSAERLKGVDSTLKIQPAKLEDSAVYLCASSLGVVSRYNEQFFGPGTRLTVL.

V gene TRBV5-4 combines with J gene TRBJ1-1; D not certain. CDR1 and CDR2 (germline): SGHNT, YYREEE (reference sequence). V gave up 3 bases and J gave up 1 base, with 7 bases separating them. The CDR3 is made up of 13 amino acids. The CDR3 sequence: CASSYSGNTEAFF. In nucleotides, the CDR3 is TGTGCCAGCAGCTACTCAGGGAACACTGAAGCTTTCTTT.

The CDR3 protein is CASGSGTASGEQFF. In nucleotides, the CDR3 is TGTGCTAGTGGCTCCGGGACAGCCTCTGGTGAGCAGTTCTTC. The V call is TRBV12-5, the J call TRBJ2-1, with TRBD1 matching 7 bases. CDR3 size: 14 residues. With V trimmed by 6 bases and J by 9 bases, 11 bases remained unmatched. Looked up from germline, CDR1 is LGHNT and CDR2 is FRNRAP.

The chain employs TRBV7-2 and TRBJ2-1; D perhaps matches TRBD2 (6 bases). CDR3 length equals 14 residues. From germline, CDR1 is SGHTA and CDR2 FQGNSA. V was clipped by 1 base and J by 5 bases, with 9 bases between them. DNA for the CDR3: TGTGCCAGCAGCTTAGTACTAGCTAACAATGAGCAGTTCTTC. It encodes CASSLVLANNEQFF.

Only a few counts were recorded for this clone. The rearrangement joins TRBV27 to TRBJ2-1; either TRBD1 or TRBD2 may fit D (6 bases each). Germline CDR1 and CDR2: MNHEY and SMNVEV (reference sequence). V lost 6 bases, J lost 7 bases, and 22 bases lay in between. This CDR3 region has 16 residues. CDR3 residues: CASSGLRDTGLNEQFF. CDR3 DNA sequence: TGTGCCAGCAGCGGGTTGCGGGACACAGGCCTAAATGAGCAGTTCTTC.

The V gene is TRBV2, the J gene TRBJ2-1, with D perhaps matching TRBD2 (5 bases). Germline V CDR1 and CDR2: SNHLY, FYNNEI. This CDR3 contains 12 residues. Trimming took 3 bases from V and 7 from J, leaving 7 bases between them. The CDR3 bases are TGTGCCAGCAGTGATCGGGGTAATGAGCAGTTCTTC. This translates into CASSDRGNEQFF.

The CDR3 protein is CASSLGQDANTGELFF. DNA for the CDR3: TGTGCCAGCTCGCTGGGACAGGACGCGAACACCGGGGAGCTGTTTTTT. The rearrangement links TRBV18 to TRBJ2-2; TRBD1 matches 8 bases. CDR3 length: 16 amino acids. V dropped 6 bases and J dropped 0; count of bases not matched to a gene: 6. In germline, CDR1 is KGHSH, CDR2 LQKENI.

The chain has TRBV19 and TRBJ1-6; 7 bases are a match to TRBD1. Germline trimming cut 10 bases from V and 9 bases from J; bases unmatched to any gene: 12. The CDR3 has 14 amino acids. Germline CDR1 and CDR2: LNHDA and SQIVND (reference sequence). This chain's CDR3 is CATKTGTNVSPLHF. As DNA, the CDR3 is TGTGCCACTAAGACAGGGACGAACGTTTCACCCCTCCACTTT.